Listed here are 4 T cell receptor beta chains from one sample, sequenced in a study of neurological immune-mediated disorders. TCRdb re-derived calls from the 5' RACE reads in MiXCR, one entry per CDR3 protein. The sample has about 46,000 distinct CDR3 sequences; around 4.5% are singletons. The sample taken for sequencing was PBMCs. The receptor source for this set is a woman aged 55-69 years with multiple sclerosis.

This clonotype was picked up a small number of times. The V and J genes are TRBV5-1 and TRBJ2-5; 9 nucleotides agree with TRBD2. This CDR3 has 14 amino acids. Germline CDR1 and CDR2: SGHRS and YFSETQ. With V trimmed by 1 base and J by 5 bases, 3 bases remained unmatched. DNA for the CDR3: TGCGCCAGCAGCTTGAGCGGGAGGTTGGAGACCCAGTACTTC. Its translation is CASSLSGRLETQYF.

There are a few counts of this clonotype. V usage is TRBV18 and J usage is TRBJ2-2, with 10 bases matching TRBD2. Germline V gene data show CDR1 as KGHSH and CDR2 as LQKENI. This CDR3 spans 15 amino acids. The J segment lost 6 bases and the V segment lost 3 bases, leaving 4 bases of the junction unmatched. The CDR3 reads CASSPLAGEAGELFF. CDR3 sequence (DNA): TGTGCCAGCTCACCCCTAGCGGGAGAAGCCGGGGAGCTGTTTTTT.

This clonotype has ten or more counts. This chain uses TRBV20-1 with TRBJ2-4, with D tentatively TRBD1 or TRBD2 (5 bases each). Trimming removed 6 bases at V and 0 bases at J, with 18 bases between. The germline V gene encodes CDR1 DFQATT and CDR2 SNEGSKA (reference sequence). The CDR3 is 16 amino acids. CDR3 coding DNA: TGCAGTGCCACCCGCCCGGGGACGCTAGCCAAAAACATTCAGTACTTC. Encoded protein: CSATRPGTLAKNIQYF.

This clonotype showed up many times. The rearrangement uses TRBV7-2 and TRBJ2-1; D unclear. Trimming removed 2 bases at V and 6 bases at J, with 11 bases between. Germline CDR1 and CDR2: SGHTA and FQGNSA. The CDR3 spans 14 residues. CDR3 in amino acids: CASSLNYLGNEQFF. In DNA form, the CDR3 reads TGTGCCAGCAGCTTAAACTATCTGGGCAATGAGCAGTTCTTC.